This TCR beta chain was identified during a study of T cell responses to AZD1222 COVID-19 vaccine. The overall study: Investigators merged groups given second doses at roughly 4 or roughly 12 weeks. Findings and limits, study-wide: No repertoire was sampled before or during the peak T cell response, only after it. Targeting of unmutated variant regions was reportedly seen in nearly half of spike-specific TCRs.

Measured with immunoSEQ multiplex PCR; TCRdb has only the in-frame clones, and not every one. The table has about 140,000 clones, more than 80% seen once. Per germline, CDR1 MDHEN and CDR2 SYDVKM. The V and J ends lost 6 bases and 0 bases respectively, with 12 bases between them. The CDR3 extends over 16 amino acids. Comments on this clone: What it binds is unknown.

The chain links TRBV28 to TRBJ2-6, with D tentatively TRBD1 (5 bases). This sequence originates from an adult in good health. The starting material was peripheral blood, obtained on day 0 of AZD1222 vaccination. In nucleotides, the CDR3 is TGTGCCAGCAGCGAAATCACAGGCTCTGGGGCCAACGTCCTGACTTTC. It specifies CASSEITGSGANVLTF.